The 30 T cell receptor beta chains given below trace back to one sample, sequenced in a study of liver allograft versus peripheral blood T cells. Study context: A comparison was made between T cell receptor repertoires in transplanted livers and those in recipients' peripheral blood.

In TCRdb, the reads were re-called with MiXCR into one record per CDR3 protein. This table holds over 5,500 distinct CDR3 sequences, about 16% found once. The source of these receptors is a human patient who had a liver transplant. Some T cells may be supplied by the graft donor.

This clonotype was seen many times. This rearrangement joins TRBV16 to TRBJ1-5; tentative D call: TRBD1 (6 bases). V gave up 3 bases and J gave up 0 bases, with 18 bases separating them. CDR3 length equals 18 residues. Germline V lookup: CDR1 KGHSY, CDR2 FQNENV. The DNA of the CDR3 is TGTGCCAGCAGCCATAATCTCTACAGGGACGATAGCAATCAGCCCCAGCATTTT. Its translation is CASSHNLYRDDSNQPQHF.

This clonotype counts as medium-sized. The chain links TRBV5-6 to TRBJ1-2; TRBD1 is a possible D gene (6 bases). CDR1 SGHDT and CDR2 YYEEEE come from the germline V gene. The CDR3 has 13 residues. Trimming shortened V by 2 bases and J by 4 bases, and 9 bases separated the two germline ends. The CDR3: CASSFQGSYGYTF. The CDR3 DNA reads as TGTGCCAGCAGCTTTCAGGGGAGCTATGGCTACACCTTC.

This clonotype was found many times. This sequence joins TRBV6-1 and TRBJ2-7; D not resolved. CDR3 length: 16 amino acids. V gave up 6 bases and J gave up 2 bases, with 20 bases separating them. Germline assignment: CDR1 MNHNS and CDR2 SASEGT. CDR3 amino acids: CASSPLVGLATYEQYF. CDR3 bases: TGTGCCAGCAGCCCCCTCGTTGGGTTAGCTACCTACGAGCAGTACTTC.

This clonotype is medium-sized by share. V is TRBV19 and J is TRBJ2-7; possibly TRBD2 for D (6 bases). Per the germline V gene, CDR1 is LNHDA and CDR2 is SQIVND (reference sequence). V was trimmed by 5 bases and J by 3 bases, leaving 14 bases between them. This CDR3 contains 14 residues. CDR3 coding DNA: TGTGCCAGTAGTCTTAGGCCGGGAGTCTACGAGCAGTACTTC. This translates into CASSLRPGVYEQYF.

The V call is TRBV3-1, the J call TRBJ1-1; D gene unclear. Trimming left V 1 base short and J 4 bases short, with 16 bases between. Germline CDR1 is LGHDT and CDR2 is YNNKEL (reference sequence). The CDR3 consists of 16 residues. The DNA of the CDR3 is TGTGCCAGCAGCCAAGGCTTTGGGCCGACGGGCACTGAAGCTTTCTTT. It is translated as CASSQGFGPTGTEAFF.

This clonotype showed up just a few times. The chain has TRBV5-5 and TRBJ2-1; D might be TRBD2 (6 bases). This CDR3 is 15 amino acids long. The V end lost 1 base, the J end lost 8 bases, and 16 bases lay between the germline ends. Germline assignment: CDR1 SGHKS and CDR2 YYEKEE (reference sequence). The CDR3 protein is CASSLQRVEKDEQFF. The CDR3 nucleotides are TGTGCCAGCAGCTTGCAGCGGGTGGAGAAGGATGAGCAGTTCTTC.

Notes on this clonotype: A much more abundant neighbour one base away suggests this may be a read error. The chain couples TRBV19 to TRBJ1-6; a possible D gene is TRBD1 (5 bases). Germline V CDR1 and CDR2: LNHDA, SQIVND (reference sequence). V lost 5 bases to trimming and J lost 0 bases, with 14 bases between them. The CDR3 totals 17 residues. The DNA for the CDR3 is TGTGCCAGTAGTGGGGACTGGCTGATCTCCTATAATTCACCCCTCCACTTT. It codes for CASSGDWLISYNSPLHF.

The sample holds a few counts of this clonotype. The chain carries TRBV11-2 and TRBJ2-5; the D is unclear. Trimming pared 0 bases from V and 0 bases from J, leaving 8 bases between. The CDR3 consists of 15 residues. Germline lookup yields CDR1 SGHAT and CDR2 FQNNGV. The CDR3 is CASSLDWRDQETQYF. In nucleotides, the CDR3 is TGTGCCAGCAGCTTAGATTGGAGAGACCAAGAGACCCAGTACTTC.

Ten or more counts support this clonotype. The J gene is TRBJ2-1, the V gene TRBV7-9; no firm D call. The germline gives CDR1 SEHNR, CDR2 FQNEAQ (reference sequence). This CDR3 has 12 residues. V was cut by 4 bases and J by 8 bases, with 9 bases left in between. The CDR3 reads CASSSLSDEQFF. CDR3 DNA: TGTGCCAGCAGCTCGTTGTCCGATGAGCAGTTCTTC.

By proportion, this clonotype is medium-sized. V gene TRBV24-1 combines with J gene TRBJ2-1, with D tentatively TRBD1 or TRBD2 (5 bases each). The ends were cut back, 5 bases at V and 5 bases at J, with 15 bases in the middle. The CDR3 spans 15 residues. Germline V CDR1 and CDR2: KGHDR, SFDVKD. The CDR3 protein is CATSVGARDDNEQFF. The CDR3 DNA sequence: TGTGCCACCAGTGTTGGGGCCCGGGACGACAATGAGCAGTTCTTC.

This clonotype is judged medium-sized. J is TRBJ1-6 and V is TRBV6-1; TRBD1 agrees at 9 bases. The CDR3 spans 17 residues. Germline trimming cut 5 bases from V and 3 bases from J; bases unmatched to any gene: 8. Germline V gene lookup returns CDR1 MNHNS and CDR2 SASEGT. CDR3: CASSWDRARIYNSPLHF. CDR3 sequence (DNA): TGTGCCAGCAGTTGGGACAGGGCGCGGATCTATAATTCACCCCTCCACTTT.

This clonotype was observed many times. V usage is TRBV27 and J usage is TRBJ1-5; the D is unclear. Trimming pared 2 bases from V and 4 bases from J, leaving 9 bases between. In germline, CDR1 is MNHEY, CDR2 SMNVEV (reference sequence). There are 14 residues in the CDR3. DNA for the CDR3: TGTGCCAGCAGTTTACAGTCCGGGAATCAGCCCCAGCATTTT. This translates into CASSLQSGNQPQHF.

This clonotype has at least ten counts. The chain joins TRBV6-5 to TRBJ1-2; D perhaps matches TRBD1 (6 bases). The V and J ends lost 1 base and 4 bases respectively, with 13 bases between them. CDR1 is MNHEY and CDR2 is SVGAGI in the germline V gene. The CDR3 is 15 amino acids. CDR3 residues: CASSYFMDSSYGYTF. The CDR3 region has the DNA TGTGCCAGCAGTTACTTTATGGACAGCAGCTATGGCTACACCTTC.

This clonotype turned up a few times. The chain uses TRBV7-9 and TRBJ2-7; 12 nucleotides align to TRBD2. The germline V gene encodes CDR1 SEHNR and CDR2 FQNEAQ (reference sequence). The CDR3 has 17 amino acids. V trimming: 1 base; J trimming: 0 bases; junction bases outside the gene matches: 4. The CDR3, as DNA: TGTGCCAGCAGCTTAGGACTAGCGGGGGCCACCTCCTACGAGCAGTACTTC. Its protein product is CASSLGLAGATSYEQYF.

In its sample, this clonotype ranks as medium-sized. The chain combines TRBV28 with TRBJ2-1; tentative D call: TRBD1 (6 bases). V was cut by 10 bases and J by 3 bases, with 10 bases left in between. In germline, CDR1 is MDHEN, CDR2 SYDVKM. This CDR3 is 12 amino acids long. The CDR3 nucleotides are TGTGCCACCGAGGGGGACTACAATGAGCAGTTCTTC. It translates to CATEGDYNEQFF.

The V and J genes are TRBV28 and TRBJ2-7; 7 nucleotides line up with TRBD1. With V trimmed by 7 bases and J by 6 bases, 6 bases remained unmatched. This CDR3 spans 12 amino acids. Germline loops: CDR1 MDHEN, CDR2 SYDVKM. CDR3: CASIRAGGEQYF. DNA of the CDR3: TGTGCCAGCATCAGAGCAGGGGGCGAGCAGTACTTC.

This clonotype is classed as medium-sized (0.01 to 0.1%). The CDR3 protein is CAWQAPNYGYTF. As DNA, the CDR3 is TGTGCCTGGCAGGCTCCCAACTATGGCTACACCTTC. The chain has TRBV7-9 and TRBJ1-2; D unresolved. The CDR3 is made up of 12 amino acids. Germline V gene lookup returns CDR1 SEHNR and CDR2 FQNEAQ (reference sequence). The V gene lost 11 bases and the J gene lost 2 bases, with 12 bases spanning the gap.

The V gene is TRBV6-5, the J gene TRBJ2-7; 10 bases fit TRBD2. Germline trimming cut 7 bases from V and 1 base from J; bases unmatched to any gene: 4. Germline V gives CDR1 MNHEY, CDR2 SVGAGI. CDR3 length: 14 residues. The CDR3: CASTRTSGSYEQYF. The CDR3 DNA reads as TGTGCCAGCACCAGGACTAGCGGATCCTACGAGCAGTACTTC.

V usage is TRBV7-2 and J usage is TRBJ2-2, with 7 bases that match TRBD1. The CDR3 is 14 amino acids. Trimming cost V 6 bases and J 3 bases; bases outside gene matches: 4. CDR1 SGHTA and CDR2 FQGNSA come from the germline V gene. The CDR3 nucleotides are TGTGCCAGCAGTCAAAGGGGGCACACCGGGGAGCTGTTTTTT. Translated, it gives CASSQRGHTGELFF.

The chain recombines TRBV6-5 with TRBJ2-3; D remains unclear. This CDR3 spans 11 amino acids. The germline V gene has CDR1 MNHEY and CDR2 SVGAGI. Trimming shortened V by 8 bases and J by 3 bases, and 6 bases separated the two germline ends. The CDR3 DNA is TGTGCCAGCCGTACTACAGATACGCAGTATTTT. This sequence encodes CASRTTDTQYF.

By its share, this clonotype is medium-sized. J is TRBJ1-2 and V is TRBV28; D is unclear. V lost 1 base and J lost 6, with 18 bases in between. CDR1 is MDHEN and CDR2 is SYDVKM in the germline V gene. This CDR3 is built from 16 residues. The CDR3 sequence: CASSLYPPPLDDGYTF. The CDR3 DNA sequence: TGTGCCAGCAGTTTATATCCCCCCCCCTTAGACGATGGCTACACCTTC.

This clonotype is deemed medium-sized. This chain joins TRBV6-5 and TRBJ2-3; 9 bases are shared with TRBD1. The CDR3 totals 16 residues. CDR1 is MNHEY, CDR2 SVGAGI, per germline. V lost 6 bases, J lost 1 base, and 8 bases stayed unmatched. CDR3 coding DNA: TGTGCCAGCAGAACCGGGACAGGGTTTGGCACAGATACGCAGTATTTT. Amino acids: CASRTGTGFGTDTQYF.

This clonotype was picked up many times. The rearrangement joins TRBV6-1 to TRBJ2-5; the match to TRBD2 covers 10 bases. CDR3 length: 14 amino acids. V trimming: 6 bases; J trimming: 5 bases; junction bases outside the gene matches: 6. Germline V gene sequence: CDR1 MNHNS, CDR2 SASEGT. The chain's CDR3 is CASSGSGGGETQYF. The CDR3 DNA is TGTGCCAGCAGCGGAAGCGGGGGGGGGGAGACCCAGTACTTC.

This clonotype was detected ten times or more. The gene calls are TRBV7-9 and TRBJ1-2, with TRBD1 matching over 9 bases. V lost 5 bases, J lost 2 bases, and 15 bases stayed unmatched. The CDR3 runs 18 residues. Germline loops: CDR1 SEHNR, CDR2 FQNEAQ (reference sequence). CDR3 sequence: CASSPVGQGTLANYGYTF. The DNA of the CDR3 is TGTGCCAGCAGCCCAGTGGGACAGGGTACCCTTGCGAACTATGGCTACACCTTC.

The chain employs TRBV9 and TRBJ1-3; perhaps TRBD1 as D (5 bases). The germline V and J ends were trimmed by 2 bases and 0 bases, with 9 bases remaining between them. The V gene's germline CDR1 is SGDLS and CDR2 YYNGEE. This CDR3 is 15 amino acids long. CDR3 loop: CASSVDSSSGNTIYF. CDR3 nucleotides: TGTGCCAGCAGCGTCGACAGTTCCTCTGGAAACACCATATATTTT.

This clonotype came up many times. The rearrangement uses TRBV27 and TRBJ2-3; 10 bases match TRBD2. This CDR3 has 18 amino acids. V dropped 6 bases and J dropped 0; count of bases not matched to a gene: 12. Germline V gene data show CDR1 as MNHEY and CDR2 as SMNVEV (reference sequence). The CDR3 nucleotides read TGTGCCAGCAGCCTTTTCTTCAGCGGGGGGGAGAGCACAGATACGCAGTATTTT. Encoded protein: CASSLFFSGGESTDTQYF.

This clonotype showed up just a few times. Its ends do not fully match the called genes, so a read error is possible. This chain connects TRBV6-6 to TRBJ2-2; unclear D gene. The CDR3 sequence is 11 residues long. In germline, CDR1 is MNHNY, CDR2 SVGAGI (reference sequence). For the CDR3, the DNA is TGTGCCAGCACTTACACCGGGGAGCTGTTTTTT. It yields the protein CASTYTGELFF.

In DNA form, the CDR3 reads TGTGCCAGCAGTTACTCGCTAGCGGGAGCCACCTCCTACGAGCAGTACTTC. As protein: CASSYSLAGATSYEQYF. This chain connects TRBV13 to TRBJ2-7; 10 bases agree with TRBD2. CDR1 PRHDT and CDR2 FYEKMQ come from the germline V gene (reference sequence). This CDR3 contains 17 residues. The V gene end was trimmed by 6 bases and the J gene end by 0 bases; junction bases not matched to a gene: 11.

This clonotype is medium-sized. V is TRBV27 and J is TRBJ2-2; D is perhaps TRBD1 (6 bases). This CDR3 contains 15 residues. The germline V and J ends were trimmed by 8 bases and 1 base, with 14 bases remaining between them. Germline V lookup: CDR1 MNHEY, CDR2 SMNVEV (reference sequence). This chain's CDR3 is CASGQQGWNTGELFF. In nucleotides, the CDR3 is TGTGCCAGCGGCCAACAGGGATGGAACACCGGGGAGCTGTTTTTT.

This clonotype is medium-sized (0.01 to 0.1%) in the sample. The chain couples TRBV24-1 to TRBJ2-2; 7 bases map to TRBD1. CDR3 length equals 18 residues. The V segment lost 0 bases and the J segment 0 bases; nucleotides outside the gene matches: 6. CDR1 and CDR2 (germline): KGHDR, SFDVKD. CDR3 region: CATSDLPGQQTNTGELFF. The DNA of the CDR3 is TGTGCCACCAGTGATTTGCCGGGACAGCAAACGAACACCGGGGAGCTGTTTTTT.